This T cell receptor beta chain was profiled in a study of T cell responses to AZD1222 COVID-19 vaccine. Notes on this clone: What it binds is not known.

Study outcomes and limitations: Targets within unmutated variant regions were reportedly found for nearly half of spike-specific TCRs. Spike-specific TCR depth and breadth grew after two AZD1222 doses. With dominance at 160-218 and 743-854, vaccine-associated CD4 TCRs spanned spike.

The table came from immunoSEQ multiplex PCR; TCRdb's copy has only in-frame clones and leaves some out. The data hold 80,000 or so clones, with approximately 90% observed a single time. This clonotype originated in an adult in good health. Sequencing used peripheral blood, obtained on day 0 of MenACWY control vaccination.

The CDR3 DNA is TGTGCCAGCAGCAGACAGGGGCTGATGGAGACCCAGTACTTC. Translation gives CASSRQGLMETQYF. The chain joins TRBV27 to TRBJ2-5; TRBD1 matches at 8 bases. CDR1 is MNHEY, CDR2 SMNVEV, per germline (reference sequence). The trim removed 6 bases at V and 5 bases at J, leaving 8 bases unmatched. CDR3 length equals 14 residues.